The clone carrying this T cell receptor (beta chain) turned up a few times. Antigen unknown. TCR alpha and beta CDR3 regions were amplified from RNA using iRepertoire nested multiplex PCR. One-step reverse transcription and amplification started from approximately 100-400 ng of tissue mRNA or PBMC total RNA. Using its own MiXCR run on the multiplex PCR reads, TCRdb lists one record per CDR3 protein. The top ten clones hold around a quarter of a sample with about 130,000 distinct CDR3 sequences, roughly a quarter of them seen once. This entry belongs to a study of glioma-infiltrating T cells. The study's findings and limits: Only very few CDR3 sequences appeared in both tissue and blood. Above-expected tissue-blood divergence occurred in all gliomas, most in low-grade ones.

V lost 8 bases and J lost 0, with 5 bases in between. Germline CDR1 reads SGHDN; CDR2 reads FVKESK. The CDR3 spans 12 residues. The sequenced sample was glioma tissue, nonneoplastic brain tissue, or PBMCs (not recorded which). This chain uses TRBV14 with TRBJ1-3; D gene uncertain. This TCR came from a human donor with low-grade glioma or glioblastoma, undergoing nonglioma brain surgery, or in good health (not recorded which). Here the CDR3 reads CASQSSGNTIYF. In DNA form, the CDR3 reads TGTGCCAGCCAGAGCTCTGGAAACACCATATATTTT.